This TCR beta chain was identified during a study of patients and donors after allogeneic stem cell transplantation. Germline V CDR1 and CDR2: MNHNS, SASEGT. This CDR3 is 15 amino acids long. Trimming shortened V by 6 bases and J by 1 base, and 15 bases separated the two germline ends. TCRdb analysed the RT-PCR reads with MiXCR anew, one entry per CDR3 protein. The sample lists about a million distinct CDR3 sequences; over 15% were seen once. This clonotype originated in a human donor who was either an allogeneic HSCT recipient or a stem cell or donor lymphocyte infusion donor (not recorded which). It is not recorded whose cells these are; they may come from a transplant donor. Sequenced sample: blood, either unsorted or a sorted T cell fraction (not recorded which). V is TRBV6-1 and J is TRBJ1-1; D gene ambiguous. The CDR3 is CASRPRGSGNTEAFF. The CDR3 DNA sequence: TGTGCCAGCAGGCCCCGCGGGTCCGGGAACACTGAAGCTTTCTTT.